These 32 T cell receptor beta chains were all obtained from the same sample, sequenced in a study of neurological immune-mediated disorders. TCRdb used MiXCR to reprocess the 5' RACE reads, holding one entry per CDR3 protein. Of approximately 90,000 distinct CDR3 sequences in the sample, 3.5% are singletons; the top ten hold 5% to 7.5%. The sequencing input was PBMCs. Every receptor here comes from a woman aged 18-30 years with multiple sclerosis.

At least ten counts were recorded for this clonotype. This chain uses TRBV29-1 with TRBJ1-1; D ambiguous. Germline V gives CDR1 SQVTM, CDR2 ANQGSEA. This CDR3 has 12 amino acids. Between the trimmed V and J ends, which lost 7 bases and 0 bases, there was a span of 9 bases. The CDR3 spells CSARHLNTEAFF. CDR3 DNA sequence: TGCAGCGCCCGACACCTGAACACTGAAGCTTTCTTT.

In its sample, this clonotype was seen many times. The chain combines TRBV2 with TRBJ2-7, with D uncertain. The CDR3 is 13 amino acids. From germline, CDR1 is SNHLY and CDR2 FYNNEI. With 6 bases removed from V and 4 bases from J, the gap between germline ends came to 13 bases. CDR3 sequence reads: CASSRPFFYEQYF. In DNA form, the CDR3 reads TGTGCCAGCAGCCGCCCCTTTTTTTACGAGCAGTACTTC.

There are many counts of this clonotype. The rearrangement joins TRBV2 to TRBJ2-3; 8 bases line up with TRBD1. With V trimmed by 7 bases and J by 2 bases, 5 bases remained unmatched. Germline loops: CDR1 SNHLY, CDR2 FYNNEI. CDR3 length: 14 amino acids. The CDR3 sequence: CASIPGGVTDTQYF. CDR3 bases: TGTGCCAGCATACCAGGGGGCGTCACAGATACGCAGTATTTT.

This clonotype occurred many times. This chain joins TRBV10-3 and TRBJ2-2; TRBD2 matches at 7 bases. The germline CDR1 and CDR2 sequences are ENHRY and SYGVKD. CDR3 length equals 15 residues. The J segment lost 5 bases and the V segment lost 0 bases, leaving 3 bases of the junction unmatched. The CDR3 is CAISESSGGTGELFF. In nucleotides, the CDR3 is TGTGCCATCAGTGAGTCGTCCGGGGGGACCGGGGAGCTGTTTTTT.

This clonotype was observed at least ten times. The DNA of the CDR3 is TGCGCCAGCACCCCAGATCCTGCGGGAGATACGCAGTATTTT. Its translation is CASTPDPAGDTQYF. The rearrangement links TRBV10-1 to TRBJ2-3, with TRBD2 as a possible D gene (5 bases). CDR1 and CDR2 from the germline V gene are WNHNN and SYGVQD (reference sequence). Trimming stripped 7 bases from V and 5 bases from J, with 16 bases between. The length of the CDR3 is 14 residues.

This clonotype was picked up many times. This chain joins TRBV5-1 and TRBJ2-1; D not certain. V gave up 3 bases and J gave up 12 bases, with 13 bases separating them. Germline V gives CDR1 SGHRS, CDR2 YFSETQ. The CDR3 sequence is 12 residues long. The CDR3 nucleotides read TGCGCCAGCAGCTCCGCTATAGGTGTGCAGTTCTTC. It encodes CASSSAIGVQFF.

This clonotype was counted many times. This chain connects TRBV10-3 to TRBJ2-7; possible D gene TRBD1, 5 bases. V was pared by 10 bases and J by 4 bases, with 20 bases between. Germline V gene sequence: CDR1 ENHRY, CDR2 SYGVKD. This CDR3 has 14 residues. The CDR3 sequence: CATQGTPTLYEQYF. CDR3 nucleotides: TGTGCCACCCAGGGAACTCCTACCTTGTACGAGCAGTACTTC.

This clonotype was seen at least ten times. This chain joins TRBV12-3 or TRBV12-4 and TRBJ1-3; the D gene is possibly TRBD1 (6 bases). V was shortened by 4 bases and J by 4 bases, with 17 bases between the two germline ends. The CDR3 contains 16 residues. CDR3 sequence reads: CASSWGLGGPGNTIYF. In DNA, the CDR3 is TGTGCCAGCAGTTGGGGATTGGGGGGGCCCGGAAACACCATATATTTT.

The sample holds many counts of this clonotype. The chain joins TRBV20-1 to TRBJ1-1; D remains ambiguous. Germline loops: CDR1 DFQATT, CDR2 SNEGSKA (reference sequence). This CDR3 has 13 residues. V lost 0 bases and J 0 bases, leaving 5 bases between the germline ends. The CDR3 sequence is CSARDPMNTEAFF. In DNA form, the CDR3 reads TGCAGTGCTAGAGATCCCATGAACACTGAAGCTTTCTTT.

This clonotype was seen repeatedly, ten times or more. The chain links TRBV20-1 to TRBJ2-3, with D perhaps TRBD2 (7 bases). Germline V gene sequence: CDR1 DFQATT, CDR2 SNEGSKA (reference sequence). The CDR3 has 14 amino acids. Trimming cost V 3 bases and J 4 bases, with 14 bases left between them. In DNA, the CDR3 is TGCAGTGCTAGGGGGGCGGGAGAAGCAGATACGCAGTATTTT. Translating it yields CSARGAGEADTQYF.

This clonotype was counted many times. This chain connects TRBV27 to TRBJ2-3; D is uncertain. V lost 2 bases and J lost 4, with 10 bases in between. The CDR3 is made up of 14 amino acids. Germline CDR1 MNHEY, CDR2 SMNVEV (reference sequence). The CDR3 loop reads CASSLRSWADTQYF. CDR3 nucleotide sequence: TGTGCCAGCAGTTTAAGAAGTTGGGCAGATACGCAGTATTTT.

This clonotype was counted many times. V usage is TRBV12-3 or TRBV12-4 and J usage is TRBJ2-3; D gene ambiguous. Trimming left V 6 bases short and J 6 bases short, with 10 bases between. The CDR3 runs 12 residues. The CDR3 protein is CASRPTQDTQYF. CDR3 in DNA: TGTGCCAGCAGACCAACACAGGATACGCAGTATTTT.

The sample holds many counts of this clonotype. The chain links TRBV6-1 to TRBJ2-1, with 7 bases fitting TRBD1. Germline values: CDR1 MNHNS, CDR2 SASEGT. The CDR3 loop spans 12 amino acids. Unmatched junction bases numbered 8, after V lost 3 bases and J lost 15 bases. The CDR3 is CASSDFDRARFF. The CDR3 region has the DNA TGTGCCAGCAGTGATTTCGACAGGGCAAGGTTCTTC.

This clonotype was detected only once. Since a much larger clone is just one base distant, this may be a read error. The chain recombines TRBV3-1 with TRBJ1-1; TRBD1 might be the D (6 bases). The germline CDR1 and CDR2 sequences are LGHDT and YNNKEL (reference sequence). Trimming cost V 8 bases and J 4 bases, with 14 bases left between them. The CDR3 runs 13 residues. The CDR3, as DNA: TGTGCCAGCTCCCAGGGGTGGCTCACTGAAGCTTTCTTT. Its protein product is CASSQGWLTEAFF.

This clonotype was seen ten or more times. This chain links TRBV20-1 with TRBJ2-7, with D unclear. The CDR3 is 14 residues long. The germline V gene encodes CDR1 DFQATT and CDR2 SNEGSKA (reference sequence). Trimming removed 6 bases at V and 2 bases at J, with 17 bases between. CDR3 bases: TGCAGTGCCGCGGACGGCCGATATACCTACGAGCAGTACTTC. Translated: CSAADGRYTYEQYF.

This clonotype was observed many times. The V and J genes are TRBV12-3 or TRBV12-4 and TRBJ2-3, with 8 bases matching TRBD1. This CDR3 comprises 18 residues. V lost 6 bases and J lost 0; bases outside the gene matches: 14. This chain's CDR3 is CASRRGRTGLFSTDTQYF. CDR3 bases: TGTGCCAGCAGACGGGGGCGGACAGGGCTGTTTAGCACAGATACGCAGTATTTT.

The chain carries TRBV20-1 and TRBJ1-3, with D possibly matching TRBD1 (5 bases). The CDR3 covers 12 residues. The V end was cut by 5 bases, the J end by 4 bases, with 9 bases between. The germline V gene has CDR1 DFQATT and CDR2 SNEGSKA (reference sequence). As DNA, the CDR3 is TGCAGTGCTGGGGACGCGGGAAACACCATATATTTT. This translates into CSAGDAGNTIYF.

This clonotype occurred many times. The chain joins TRBV2 to TRBJ2-3; no clear D. Trimming took off 0 bases at V and 9 bases at J, with 4 bases between the two ends. The CDR3 covers 11 residues. The V gene's germline CDR1 is SNHLY and CDR2 FYNNEI. CDR3 loop: CASSEAETQYF. CDR3 coding DNA: TGTGCCAGCAGTGAAGCGGAGACGCAGTATTTT.

This clonotype has at least ten counts. This chain uses TRBV20-1 with TRBJ2-1; D possibly corresponds to TRBD1 (5 bases). Trimming removed 3 bases from V and 4 bases from J, with 10 bases in between. This CDR3 contains 13 residues. Germline values: CDR1 DFQATT, CDR2 SNEGSKA (reference sequence). The CDR3 sequence: CSARGQEYNEQFF. The CDR3 DNA reads as TGCAGTGCTAGGGGGCAGGAGTACAATGAGCAGTTCTTC.

The table lists this clonotype with many counts. The chain couples TRBV10-3 to TRBJ1-2, with 10 bases identical to TRBD1. Germline CDR1 ENHRY, CDR2 SYGVKD. This CDR3 is built from 15 residues. After removal of 6 bases from V and 6 bases from J, the junction contained 10 bases not matched to a gene. This CDR3 is CAIRPGTGEGNGYTF. The DNA of the CDR3 is TGTGCCATCAGGCCCGGGACAGGGGAAGGGAATGGCTACACCTTC.

This clonotype was picked up many times. The V gene is TRBV6-2 or TRBV6-3, the J gene TRBJ2-7, with D perhaps matching TRBD1 (5 bases). Germline V gene sequence: CDR1 MNHEY, CDR2 SVGEGT. Trimming stripped 5 bases from V and 6 bases from J, with 17 bases between. The length of the CDR3 is 14 residues. In DNA form, the CDR3 reads TGTGCCAGCAGTACAACCCCTCCCACAGGCGAGCAGTACTTC. It encodes CASSTTPPTGEQYF.

In this sample, this clonotype turned up a few times. The chain carries TRBV6-1 and TRBJ2-4, with 7 positions matching TRBD2. CDR1 is MNHNS and CDR2 is SASEGT in the germline V gene. V lost 4 bases to trimming and J lost 4 bases; unmatched junction nucleotides: 10. The CDR3 totals 16 residues. CDR3 sequence reads: CASSAEAGSGKNIQYF. The CDR3 region has the DNA TGTGCCAGCAGTGCGGAAGCGGGATCCGGAAAAAACATTCAGTACTTC.

Remarks on this clonotype: This sequence may be a read error, since a much larger clone differs from it by one base. The chain has TRBV20-1 and TRBJ2-7; D is possibly TRBD1 (5 bases). This CDR3 spans 11 amino acids. Germline loops: CDR1 DFQATT, CDR2 SNEGSKA (reference sequence). The V end was cut by 4 bases, the J end by 6 bases, with 10 bases between. DNA of the CDR3: TGCAGTGCTAAGATCAGGGCCGAGCAGTACTTC. Amino acid sequence: CSAKIRAEQYF.

Regarding this clonotype: A single base separates this from a much larger clone, so it may be a read error. The gene calls are TRBV7-8 and TRBJ2-3; no clear D gene. This CDR3 has 12 residues. Germline CDR1 and CDR2: SGHVS and FQNEAQ. The V end lost 6 bases, the J end lost 4 bases, and 8 bases lay between the germline ends. The CDR3 here is CASSSEPDTQYF. The CDR3 coding sequence is TGTGCCAGCAGTTCCGAACCAGATACGCAGTATTTT.

With respect to this clonotype: With a much larger clone just one base away, this may be a read error. The chain couples TRBV5-7 to TRBJ2-3, with D hard to call. TRBV5-7 is an ORF for which the function is uncertain. This CDR3 has 11 amino acids. DNA for the CDR3: TGTGCCAACAGCCTGTGGGATACGCAGTATTTT. Amino acid sequence: CANSLWDTQYF.

This clonotype came up many times. Here the CDR3 reads CASSLRGVSYEQYF. CDR3 nucleotide sequence: TGCGCCAGCAGCTTGCGGGGGGTCTCCTACGAGCAGTACTTC. The genes are TRBV5-1 and TRBJ2-7; the match to TRBD2 covers 7 bases. CDR3 length: 14 amino acids. Germline lookup yields CDR1 SGHRS and CDR2 YFSETQ. J gave up 0 bases and V 1 base, and 1 base lay outside the gene matches.

This clonotype was observed many times. The CDR3 here is CASSLLDYSSYNEQFF. DNA of the CDR3: TGTGCCAGCAGCTTACTGGACTACAGCTCCTACAATGAGCAGTTCTTC. The chain joins TRBV7-9 to TRBJ2-1, with D possibly matching TRBD2 (6 bases). CDR3 length equals 16 residues. Trimming removed 2 bases from V and 0 bases from J, with 11 bases in between. Looked up from germline, CDR1 is SEHNR and CDR2 is FQNEAQ (reference sequence).

This clonotype was found many times. The chain combines TRBV5-1 with TRBJ1-4; D perhaps matches TRBD1 (5 bases). This CDR3 has 15 amino acids. With 2 bases removed from V and 4 bases from J, the gap between germline ends came to 12 bases. CDR1 and CDR2 from the germline V gene are SGHRS and YFSETQ. CDR3 sequence: CASSLMGGYNEKLFF. DNA for the CDR3: TGCGCCAGCAGCTTAATGGGGGGGTATAATGAAAAACTGTTTTTT.

This clonotype appeared many times. The chain has TRBV4-3 and TRBJ2-1, with D maybe TRBD1 (5 bases). Trimming removed 4 bases from V and 8 bases from J, with 15 bases in between. Germline V CDR1 and CDR2: LGHNA, YSLEER. CDR3 length: 14 residues. The CDR3 loop reads CASSRAQEDYEQFF. The CDR3 DNA follows: TGCGCCAGCAGCCGAGCACAGGAAGACTATGAGCAGTTCTTC.

This clonotype has at least ten counts. V gene TRBV7-9 combines with J gene TRBJ2-6, with 10 positions matching TRBD2. The CDR3 sequence is 19 residues long. CDR1 and CDR2 (germline): SEHNR, FQNEAQ (reference sequence). With 2 bases clipped from V and 0 bases from J, the junction kept 7 bases outside the gene matches. The CDR3 loop is CASSLSLAGAFSGANVLTF. CDR3 in DNA: TGTGCCAGCAGCTTATCCCTAGCGGGAGCCTTCTCTGGGGCCAACGTCCTGACTTTC.

This clonotype occurred many times. The chain combines TRBV25-1 with TRBJ2-5; 14 bases line up with TRBD2. The CDR3 spans 14 residues. Germline CDR1 MGHDK, CDR2 SYGVNS. The trim removed 6 bases at V and 7 bases at J, leaving 4 bases unmatched. The DNA for the CDR3 is TGTGCCAGCAGGACTAGCGGGAGGGCGGGGACCCAGTACTTC. Protein: CASRTSGRAGTQYF.

This clonotype was detected many times. The V and J genes are TRBV20-1 and TRBJ1-1; D is unresolved. This CDR3 spans 12 amino acids. In germline, CDR1 is DFQATT, CDR2 SNEGSKA (reference sequence). V was pared by 6 bases and J by 3 bases, with 11 bases between. CDR3 in DNA: TGCAGTGCAACGGGCCGGTACACTGAAGCTTTCTTT. Protein: CSATGRYTEAFF.